What follows are 22 T cell receptor beta chains derived from one specimen sequenced in a study of regulatory T cells in long-lasting Graves disease. Time point indicated: newly diagnosed GD, antithyroid drugs for less than 3 months. Making the TCR library involved RNA that had been extracted from PBMCs. The TCR beta library used iRepertoire HTBI primers with Arm-PCR amplification of CDR3. TCRdb re-called the multiplex PCR reads through MiXCR, storing one row per CDR3 protein. The sample contains 550,000 to 650,000 distinct CDR3 sequences, 15% to 20% of which appear only once. This same sample was also part of a study on T cells in Graves' hyperthyroidism and ophthalmopathy.

The starting material was peripheral blood mononuclear cells (PBMCs), obtained at new diagnosis, from a patient treated with antithyroid drugs. Receptors were obtained from a man aged 18 to 29 with Graves disease.

The chain couples TRBV4-1 to TRBJ1-1, with D possibly matching TRBD1 (6 bases). The CDR3 runs 17 residues. CDR1 is MGHRA and CDR2 is YSYEKL in the germline V gene. V lost 1 base and J lost 4, with 19 bases in between. The CDR3, as DNA: TGCGCCAGCAGCCAAGGGGGTCGGGGGGCGCTGGGCACTGAAGCTTTCTTT. Protein product: CASSQGGRGALGTEAFF.

Here the CDR3 reads CASSEIGMDTGELFF. Here the CDR3 DNA reads TGTGCCAGCAGTGAAATCGGGATGGACACCGGGGAGCTGTTTTTT. The chain employs TRBV6-1 and TRBJ2-2; a possible D gene is TRBD2 (5 bases). CDR3 length equals 15 residues. Trimming shortened V by 2 bases and J by 3 bases, and 10 bases separated the two germline ends. The V gene's germline CDR1 is MNHNS and CDR2 SASEGT.

J is TRBJ2-7 and V is TRBV24-1, with TRBD2 identical over 12 bases. V lost 3 bases, J lost 1 base, and 6 bases stayed unmatched. The CDR3 has 17 residues. Germline loops: CDR1 KGHDR, CDR2 SFDVKD. CDR3 DNA sequence: TGTGCCACCAGTGATATTCGGACTAGCGGGAATTCCTACGAGCAGTACTTC. Residues: CATSDIRTSGNSYEQYF.

The table lists this clonotype with many counts. The chain carries TRBV7-9 and TRBJ1-1, with TRBD1 identical over 7 bases. The CDR3 sequence is 15 residues long. J lost 1 base, V lost 4 bases, and 6 bases had no gene match. Per germline, CDR1 SEHNR and CDR2 FQNEAQ (reference sequence). CDR3 DNA: TGTGCCAGCAGCTACACAGGGGCTTCGAACACTGAAGCTTTCTTT. Residues: CASSYTGASNTEAFF. Variable domain in full (rest from reference TRBV7-9 and TRBJ1-1): DTGVSQNPRHKITKRGQNVTFRCDPISEHNRLYWYRQTLGQGPEFLTYFQNEAQLEKSRLLSDRFSAERPKGSFSTLEIQRTEQGDSAMYLCASSYTGASNTEAFFGQGTRLTVV.

The chain uses TRBV4-1 and TRBJ2-7; possibly TRBD2 for D (7 bases). The CDR3 is made up of 15 amino acids. The V gene's germline CDR1 is MGHRA and CDR2 YSYEKL. Trimming removed 4 bases at V and 3 bases at J, with 16 bases between. CDR3: CASSPGGLKNYEQYF. The CDR3 coding sequence is TGCGCCAGCAGCCCCGGGGGGCTAAAAAACTACGAGCAGTACTTC.

The table lists this clonotype with many counts. The J gene is TRBJ1-1, the V gene TRBV25-1; D gene ambiguous. Trimming took 6 bases from V and 6 from J, leaving 17 bases between them. The germline gives CDR1 MGHDK, CDR2 SYGVNS. The CDR3 contains 14 residues. The CDR3 DNA sequence: TGTGCCAGCAGACAATCTGGGCGTGGGGCTGAAGCTTTCTTT. Translated, it gives CASRQSGRGAEAFF. Full variable domain (rest looked up from reference TRBV25-1 and TRBJ1-1): EADIYQTPRYLVIGTGKKITLECSQTMGHDKMYWYQQDPGMELHLIHYSYGVNSTEKGDLSSESTVSRIRTEHFPLTLESARPSHTSQYLCASRQSGRGAEAFFGQGTRLTVV.

The chain uses TRBV2 and TRBJ1-5; D ambiguous. V was shortened by 2 bases and J by 5 bases, with 10 bases between the two germline ends. This CDR3 has 14 residues. From germline, CDR1 is SNHLY and CDR2 FYNNEI. The CDR3 DNA reads TGTGCCAGCAGTGAATCACACCCTCATCAGCCCCAGCATTTT. This translates into CASSESHPHQPQHF.

This clonotype was detected ten times or more. The chain couples TRBV7-9 to TRBJ1-2; D unresolved. V lost 5 bases to trimming and J lost 2 bases, with 12 bases between them. This CDR3 is 14 amino acids long. Germline-derived CDR1 and CDR2 are SEHNR and FQNEAQ (reference sequence). CDR3 sequence reads: CASSRTPKNYGYTF. CDR3 nucleotide sequence: TGTGCCAGCAGCCGGACCCCGAAAAACTATGGCTACACCTTC.

This sequence joins TRBV4-1 and TRBJ1-2, with 12 bases identical to TRBD1. Germline loops: CDR1 MGHRA, CDR2 YSYEKL. There are 15 residues in the CDR3. Trimming cost V 2 bases and J 5 bases; bases outside gene matches: 3. The CDR3 bases are TGCGCCAGCAGCCAAAAGGGACAGGGGGCTTATGGCTACACCTTC. Encoded protein: CASSQKGQGAYGYTF.

This clonotype was detected many times. V is TRBV24-1 and J is TRBJ1-2; D uncertain. The germline V and J ends were trimmed by 4 bases and 4 bases, with 9 bases remaining between them. The CDR3 length is 13 residues. The germline CDR1 and CDR2 sequences are KGHDR and SFDVKD. CDR3 in DNA: TGTGCCACCAGTGACAGTGCGAGCTATGGCTACACCTTC. Residues: CATSDSASYGYTF.

The table lists this clonotype with a few counts. The rearrangement uses TRBV7-3 and TRBJ2-7; the match to TRBD2 covers 9 bases. Germline V lookup: CDR1 SGHTA, CDR2 FQGTGA. The V segment lost 5 bases and the J segment 6 bases; nucleotides outside the gene matches: 11. This CDR3 is built from 15 residues. CDR3 bases: TGTGCCAGCAGCCTCTCAGCGGGAGGCTCGGGCGAGCAGTACTTC. Amino acid sequence: CASSLSAGGSGEQYF. Full variable domain (missing parts from reference TRBV7-3 and TRBJ2-7): GAGVSQTPSNKVTEKGKYVELRCDPISGHTALYWYRQSLGQGPEFLIYFQGTGAADDSGLPNDRFFAVRPEGSVSTLKIQRTERGDSAVYLCASSLSAGGSGEQYFGPGTRLTVT.

The chain uses TRBV20-1 and TRBJ2-1; perhaps TRBD1 as D (6 bases). CDR1 and CDR2 (germline): DFQATT, SNEGSKA (reference sequence). The CDR3 length is 16 residues. Trimming cost V 1 base and J 3 bases, with 16 bases left between them. The CDR3 spells CSARAGMQGRYNEQFF. For the CDR3, the DNA is TGCAGTGCTAGAGCGGGGATGCAGGGGCGCTACAATGAGCAGTTCTTC.

In its sample, this clonotype was seen many times. The chain employs TRBV11-2 and TRBJ2-5; D is unclear. V lost 1 base and J lost 4, with 7 bases in between. The length of the CDR3 is 13 residues. In germline, CDR1 is SGHAT, CDR2 FQNNGV. The CDR3, as DNA: TGTGCCAGCAGCTTAGCGGCAGCAGAGACCCAGTACTTC. It specifies CASSLAAAETQYF.

This clonotype has a count of ten or more. J is TRBJ2-2 and V is TRBV28, with no clear D. Germline values: CDR1 MDHEN, CDR2 SYDVKM. The CDR3 extends over 13 amino acids. Trimming left V 2 bases short and J 6 bases short, with 7 bases between. DNA of the CDR3: TGTGCCAGCAGTTTAAGAGGTCCCGGGGAGCTGTTTTTT. Protein: CASSLRGPGELFF.

The rearrangement joins TRBV7-8 to TRBJ2-2, with D perhaps assigned TRBD1 or TRBD2 (5 bases each). CDR1 is SGHVS, CDR2 FQNEAQ, per germline. There are 22 residues in the CDR3. V was cut by 1 base and J by 4 bases, with 31 bases left in between. The CDR3 is CASSLVQPGLLTSGTSTGELFF. CDR3 coding DNA: TGTGCCAGCAGCTTAGTTCAGCCGGGGTTATTGACATCCGGGACCTCCACCGGGGAGCTGTTTTTT.

In its sample, this clonotype was seen a few times. V and J are TRBV2 and TRBJ2-1, with D possibly being TRBD1 (6 bases). This CDR3 comprises 13 residues. Germline V CDR1 and CDR2: SNHLY, FYNNEI. The germline V and J ends were trimmed by 7 bases and 8 bases, with 15 bases remaining between them. CDR3 region: CASNTRTVDEQFF. The CDR3 DNA follows: TGTGCCAGCAACACTAGGACAGTCGATGAGCAGTTCTTC.

This clonotype showed up just a few times. The chain recombines TRBV10-2 with TRBJ2-7; 11 positions match TRBD2. Germline values: CDR1 WSHSY, CDR2 SAAADI. J lost 2 bases, V lost 10 bases, and 7 bases had no gene match. This CDR3 has 14 amino acids. CDR3 coding DNA: TGCGCCACCTCGGGGGGACTAGCGGCCTACGAGCAGTACTTC. The encoded protein is CATSGGLAAYEQYF.

This clonotype was seen ten or more times. V usage is TRBV7-9 and J usage is TRBJ2-7; possible D gene TRBD1, 6 bases. This CDR3 has 13 amino acids. The V end was cut by 5 bases, the J end by 4 bases, with 12 bases between. CDR1 and CDR2 (germline): SEHNR, FQNEAQ (reference sequence). CDR3: CASSPGQLYEQYF. Here the CDR3 DNA reads TGTGCCAGCAGCCCCGGACAGTTGTACGAGCAGTACTTC.

This sequence joins TRBV20-1 and TRBJ2-1; D not resolved. Trimming removed 5 bases at V and 7 bases at J, with 12 bases between. Looked up from germline, CDR1 is DFQATT and CDR2 is SNEGSKA (reference sequence). The CDR3 consists of 12 residues. For the CDR3, the DNA is TGCAGTGCTGCGGTAATCTCGAATGAGCAGTTCTTC. This codes for CSAAVISNEQFF.

The genes are TRBV10-3 and TRBJ2-1; D gene ambiguous. Germline V CDR1 and CDR2: ENHRY, SYGVKD. This CDR3 region has 12 residues. The germline V and J ends were trimmed by 4 bases and 8 bases, with 9 bases remaining between them. The CDR3, as DNA: TGTGCCATCAGTGCCCCCTCTGATGAGCAGTTCTTC. Translated: CAISAPSDEQFF.

The V and J genes are TRBV9 and TRBJ2-1; possible D gene TRBD2, 5 bases. The CDR3 totals 15 residues. Germline CDR1 is SGDLS and CDR2 is YYNGEE. V lost 0 bases to trimming and J lost 7 bases, with 14 bases between them. This CDR3 reads CASSVVANLGNEQFF. Here the CDR3 DNA reads TGTGCCAGCAGCGTAGTAGCGAACCTAGGGAATGAGCAGTTCTTC.

V gene TRBV4-1 combines with J gene TRBJ2-1; D gene uncertain. V was shortened by 4 bases and J by 3 bases, with 10 bases between the two germline ends. The CDR3 runs 14 residues. Germline-derived CDR1 and CDR2 are MGHRA and YSYEKL. CDR3 protein: CASSLLGNYNEQFF. DNA for the CDR3: TGCGCCAGCAGCCTATTAGGAAACTACAATGAGCAGTTCTTC.